This T cell receptor (beta chain) was sequenced in a study of blood T cell repertoires in COVID-19. Either two negative PCRs, clearance, or symptom resolution qualified Cohort 3 donors as recovered. Assay used: immunoSEQ multiplex PCR; TCRdb lists only in-frame clones, some missing. The sample contains about half a million clones, approximately 90% of which appear only once. V was clipped by 2 bases and J by 12 bases, with 8 bases between them. This CDR3 has 12 residues. Germline V gene data show CDR1 as LGHDT and CDR2 as YNNKEL (reference sequence). The genes are TRBV3-1 (or the pseudogene TRBV3-2) and TRBJ1-6, with a weak D call TRBD1 (5 bases). The sequencing sample was made of PBMCs or T cells enriched from blood (not recorded which). The TCR originated in a woman in her fifties or sixties who had recovered from COVID-19. CDR3 sequence reads: CASSQWGGPLHF. CDR3 coding DNA: TGTGCCAGCAGCCAATGGGGGGGACCCCTCCACTTT.